This T cell receptor beta chain was sequenced for a study of OX40 agonist ivuxolimab in advanced cancers. Across the whole study: The patients got ivuxolimab, which is an agonistic anti-OX40 (CD134) antibody.

About this clone: The antigen remains unidentified.

Autoimmune disease history or systemic immunosuppression was exclusionary. J was trimmed by 1 base and V by 4 bases; bases with no gene match: 7. The V gene's germline CDR1 is SGHRS and CDR2 YFSETQ. The CDR3 is 15 residues long. Sequenced by immunoSEQ multiplex PCR; TCRdb stores in-frame clones only, minus some. The table has 45,000 to 70,000 clones, 80% to 90% seen once. General observations from the study: Individuals who were partial responders at 0.1-3.0 mg/kg had clonal expansion that ranked among the lowest.

The source of this sequence is an adult with an advanced solid tumor such as melanoma, head and neck, liver or kidney cancer. This chain uses TRBV5-1 with TRBJ1-1; 7 nucleotides line up with TRBD1. The starting material was CD4+ or CD8+ T cells sorted from blood, obtained in a trial of the OX40 agonist ivuxolimab. CDR3 sequence: CASSHRGQQNTEAFF. In DNA form, the CDR3 reads TGCGCCAGCAGCCACCGGGGACAGCAGAACACTGAAGCTTTCTTT.